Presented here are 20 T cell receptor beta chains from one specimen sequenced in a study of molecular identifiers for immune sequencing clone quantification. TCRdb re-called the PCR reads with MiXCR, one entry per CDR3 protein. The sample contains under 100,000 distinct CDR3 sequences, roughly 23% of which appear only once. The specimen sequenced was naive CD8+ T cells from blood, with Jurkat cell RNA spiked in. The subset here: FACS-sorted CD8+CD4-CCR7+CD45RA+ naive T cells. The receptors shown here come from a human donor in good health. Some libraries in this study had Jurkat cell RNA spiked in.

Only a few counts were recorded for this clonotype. The CDR3 DNA reads TGTGCCAGCAGTGAATCCGGCGGGAGAATGGACGGGGAGCTGTTTTTT. Amino acid sequence: CASSESGGRMDGELFF. This chain joins TRBV25-1 and TRBJ2-2; 7 nucleotides match TRBD2. V dropped 1 base and J dropped 7; count of bases not matched to a gene: 9. This CDR3 region has 16 residues. Germline CDR1 reads MGHDK; CDR2 reads SYGVNS.

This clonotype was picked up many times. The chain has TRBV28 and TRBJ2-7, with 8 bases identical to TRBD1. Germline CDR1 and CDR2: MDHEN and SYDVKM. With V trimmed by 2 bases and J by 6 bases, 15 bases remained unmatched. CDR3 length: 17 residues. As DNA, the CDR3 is TGTGCCAGCAGTTTAAGGGCAGGGGGCTCCCCAACGCTCGAGCAGTACTTC. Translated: CASSLRAGGSPTLEQYF.

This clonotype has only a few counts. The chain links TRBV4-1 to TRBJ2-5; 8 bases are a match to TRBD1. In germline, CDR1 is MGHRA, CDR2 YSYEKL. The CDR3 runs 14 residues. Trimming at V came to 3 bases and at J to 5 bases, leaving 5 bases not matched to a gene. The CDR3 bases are TGCGCCAGCAGCCACGCAGGACAGGGTGAGACCCAGTACTTC. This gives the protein CASSHAGQGETQYF.

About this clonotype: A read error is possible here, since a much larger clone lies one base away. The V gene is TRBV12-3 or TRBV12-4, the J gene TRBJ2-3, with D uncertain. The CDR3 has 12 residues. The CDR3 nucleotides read TGTGCCAACAGTTTGACTCGAGTCGAGCAGTATTTT. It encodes CANSLTRVEQYF.

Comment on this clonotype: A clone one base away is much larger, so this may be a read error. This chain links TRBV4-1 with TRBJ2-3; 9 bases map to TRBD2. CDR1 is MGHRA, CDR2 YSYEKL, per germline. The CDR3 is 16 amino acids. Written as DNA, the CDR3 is TGCGCCAGCAGCCAAGAGTGGCGGGAGGGGACAGATACGCAGTGTTTT. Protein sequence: CASSQEWREGTDTQCF.

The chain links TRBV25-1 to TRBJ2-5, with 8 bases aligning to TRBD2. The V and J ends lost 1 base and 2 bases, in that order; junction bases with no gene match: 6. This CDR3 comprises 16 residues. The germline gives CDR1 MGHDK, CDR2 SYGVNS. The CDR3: CASSEWSAGEQETQYF. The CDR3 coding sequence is TGTGCCAGCAGTGAATGGTCAGCGGGGGAGCAAGAGACCCAGTACTTC.

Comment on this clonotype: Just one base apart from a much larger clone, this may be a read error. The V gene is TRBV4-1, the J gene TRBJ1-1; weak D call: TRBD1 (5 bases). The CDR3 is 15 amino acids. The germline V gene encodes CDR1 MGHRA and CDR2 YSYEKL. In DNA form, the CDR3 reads TGCGCCAGCAGCCAAGAAGGTAGAGGGGCAGTCGAAGCTCTCTTT. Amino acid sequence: CASSQEGRGAVEALF.

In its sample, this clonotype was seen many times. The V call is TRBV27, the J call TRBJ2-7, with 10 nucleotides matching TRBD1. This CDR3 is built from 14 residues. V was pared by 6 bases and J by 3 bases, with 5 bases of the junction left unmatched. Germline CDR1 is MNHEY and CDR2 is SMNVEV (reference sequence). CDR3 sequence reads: CASSPRTGGYEQYF. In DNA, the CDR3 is TGTGCCAGCAGCCCAAGGACAGGGGGCTACGAGCAGTACTTC.

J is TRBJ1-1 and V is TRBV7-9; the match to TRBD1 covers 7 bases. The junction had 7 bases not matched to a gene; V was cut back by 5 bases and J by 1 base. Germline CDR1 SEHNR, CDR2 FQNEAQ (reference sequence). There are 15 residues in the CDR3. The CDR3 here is CASSPWDSPNTEAFF. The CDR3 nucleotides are TGTGCCAGCAGCCCCTGGGACAGCCCGAACACTGAAGCTTTCTTT.

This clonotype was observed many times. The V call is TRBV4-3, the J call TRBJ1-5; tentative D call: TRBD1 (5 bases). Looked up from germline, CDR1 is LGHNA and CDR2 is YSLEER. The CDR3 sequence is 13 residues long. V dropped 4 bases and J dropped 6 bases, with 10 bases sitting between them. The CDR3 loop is CASSPSRGQPQHF. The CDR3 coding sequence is TGCGCCAGCAGCCCATCGAGGGGTCAGCCCCAGCATTTT.

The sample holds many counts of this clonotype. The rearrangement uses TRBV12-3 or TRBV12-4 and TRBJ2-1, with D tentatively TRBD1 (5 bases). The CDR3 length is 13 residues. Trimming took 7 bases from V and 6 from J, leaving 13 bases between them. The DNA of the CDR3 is TGTGCCAGCACGCAGGGAACAGTCAATGAGCAGTTCTTC. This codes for CASTQGTVNEQFF.

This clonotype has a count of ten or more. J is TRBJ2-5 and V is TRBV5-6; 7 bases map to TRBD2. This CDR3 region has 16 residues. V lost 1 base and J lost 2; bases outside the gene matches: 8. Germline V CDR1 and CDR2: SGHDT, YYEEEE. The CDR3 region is CASSLMASGVQETQYF. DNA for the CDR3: TGTGCCAGCAGCTTGATGGCTAGCGGTGTGCAAGAGACCCAGTACTTC. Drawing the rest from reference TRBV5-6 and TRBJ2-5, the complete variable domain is DAGVTQSPTHLIKTRGQQVTLRCSPKSGHDTVSWYQQALGQGPQFIFQYYEEEERQRGNFPDRFSGHQFPNYSSELNVNALLLGDSALYLCASSLMASGVQETQYFGPGTRLLVL.

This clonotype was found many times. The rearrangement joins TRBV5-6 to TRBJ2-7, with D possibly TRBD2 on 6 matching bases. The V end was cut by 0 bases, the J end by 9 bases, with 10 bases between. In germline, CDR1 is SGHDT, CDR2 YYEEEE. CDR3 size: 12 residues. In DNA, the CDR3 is TGTGCCAGCAGCTTGGGACCGCGGGGGCAGTACTTC. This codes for CASSLGPRGQYF.

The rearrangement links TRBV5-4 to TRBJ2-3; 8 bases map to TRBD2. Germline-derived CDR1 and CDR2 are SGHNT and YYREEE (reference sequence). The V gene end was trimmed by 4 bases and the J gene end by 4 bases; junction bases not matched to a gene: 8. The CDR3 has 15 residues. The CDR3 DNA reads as TGTGCCAGCAGCAGAGGGGTGACTAGCGCAGATACGCAGTATTTT. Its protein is CASSRGVTSADTQYF.

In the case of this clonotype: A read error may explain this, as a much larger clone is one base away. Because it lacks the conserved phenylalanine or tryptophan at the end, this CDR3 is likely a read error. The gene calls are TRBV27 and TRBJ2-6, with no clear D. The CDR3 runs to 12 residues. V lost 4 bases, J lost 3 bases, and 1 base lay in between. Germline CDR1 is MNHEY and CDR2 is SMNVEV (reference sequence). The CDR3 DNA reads TGTGCCAGCAGTTATGGGGCCAACGTCCTGACTTCC. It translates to CASSYGANVLTS.

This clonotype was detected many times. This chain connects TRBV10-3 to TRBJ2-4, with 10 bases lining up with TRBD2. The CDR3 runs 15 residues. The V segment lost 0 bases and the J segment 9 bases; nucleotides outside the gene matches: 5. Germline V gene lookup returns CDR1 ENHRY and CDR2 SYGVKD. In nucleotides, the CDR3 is TGTGCCATCAGTGAGTCGACTAGCGGGCGGTTCATTCAGTACTTC. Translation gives CAISESTSGRFIQYF.

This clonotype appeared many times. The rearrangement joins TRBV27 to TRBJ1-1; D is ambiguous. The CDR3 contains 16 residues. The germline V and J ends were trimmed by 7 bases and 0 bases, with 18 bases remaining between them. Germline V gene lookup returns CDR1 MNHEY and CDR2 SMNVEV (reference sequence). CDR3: CASTPHDPLMNTEAFF. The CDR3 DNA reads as TGTGCCAGCACTCCACACGATCCCCTCATGAACACTGAAGCTTTCTTT.

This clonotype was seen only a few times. The CDR3 DNA is TGTGCCATCAGTGTAGGACAGGGCAATCAGCCCCAGCATTTT. Its protein is CAISVGQGNQPQHF. The chain combines TRBV10-3 with TRBJ1-5, with 7 bases identical to TRBD1. The CDR3 has 14 amino acids. Trimming removed 4 bases from V and 2 bases from J; junction bases left unmatched: 2. Germline loops: CDR1 ENHRY, CDR2 SYGVKD.

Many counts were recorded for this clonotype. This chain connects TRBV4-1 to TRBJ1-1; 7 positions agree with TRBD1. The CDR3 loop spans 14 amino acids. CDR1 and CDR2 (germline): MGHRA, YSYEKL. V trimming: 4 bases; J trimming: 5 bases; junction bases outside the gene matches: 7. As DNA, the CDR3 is TGCGCCAGCAGCCTAGACAGGGCCGAAACTGAAGCTTTCTTT. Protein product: CASSLDRAETEAFF.

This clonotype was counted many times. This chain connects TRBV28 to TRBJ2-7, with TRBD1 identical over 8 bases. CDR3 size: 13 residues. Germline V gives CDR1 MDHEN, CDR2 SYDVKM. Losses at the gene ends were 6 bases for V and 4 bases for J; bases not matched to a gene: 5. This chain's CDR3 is CASRPTGVYEQYF. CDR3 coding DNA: TGTGCCAGCAGACCGACAGGGGTGTACGAGCAGTACTTC.